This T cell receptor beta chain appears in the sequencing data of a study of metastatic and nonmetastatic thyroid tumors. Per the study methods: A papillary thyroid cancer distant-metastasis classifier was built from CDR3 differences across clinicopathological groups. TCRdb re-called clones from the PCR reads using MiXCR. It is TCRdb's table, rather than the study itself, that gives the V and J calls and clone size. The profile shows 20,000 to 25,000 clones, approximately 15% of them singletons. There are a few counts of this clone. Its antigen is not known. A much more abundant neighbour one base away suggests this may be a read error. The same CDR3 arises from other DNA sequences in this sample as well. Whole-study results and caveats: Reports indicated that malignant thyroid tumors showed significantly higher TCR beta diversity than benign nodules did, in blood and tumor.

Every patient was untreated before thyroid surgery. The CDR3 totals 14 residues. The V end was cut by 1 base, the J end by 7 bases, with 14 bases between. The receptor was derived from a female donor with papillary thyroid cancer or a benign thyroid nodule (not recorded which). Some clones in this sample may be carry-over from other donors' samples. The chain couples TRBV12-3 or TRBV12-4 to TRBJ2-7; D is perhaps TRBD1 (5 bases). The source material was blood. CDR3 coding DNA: TGTGCCAGCAGTTTAGGGGGTGGGGCGAATGAGCAGTACTTC. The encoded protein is CASSLGGGANEQYF.